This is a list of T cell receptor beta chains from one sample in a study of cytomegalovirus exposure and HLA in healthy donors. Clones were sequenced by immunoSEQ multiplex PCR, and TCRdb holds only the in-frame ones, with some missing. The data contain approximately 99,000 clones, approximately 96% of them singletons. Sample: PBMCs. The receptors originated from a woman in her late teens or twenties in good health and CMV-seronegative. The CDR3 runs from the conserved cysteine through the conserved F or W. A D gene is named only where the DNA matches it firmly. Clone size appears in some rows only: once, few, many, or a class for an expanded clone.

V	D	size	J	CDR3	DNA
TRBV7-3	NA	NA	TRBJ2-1	CASSLNRGNEQFF	TGTGCCAGCAGCTTAAATCGCGGCAATGAGCAGTTCTTC
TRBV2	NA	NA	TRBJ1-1	CASSGHQNTEEAFF	TGTGCCAGCAGCGGACACCAAAACACTGAGGAAGCTTTCTTT
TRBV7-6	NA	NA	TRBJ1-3	CASSSHDFSGNTIYF	TGTGCCAGCAGCTCCCACGACTTCTCTGGAAACACCATATATTTT
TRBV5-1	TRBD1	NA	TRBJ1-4	CASSYRTGSYEKLFF	TGCGCCAGCAGCTACCGGACAGGGTCGTATGAAAAACTGTTTTTT
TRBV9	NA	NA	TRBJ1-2	CASSARPGAAYGYTF	TGTGCCAGCAGCGCCAGGCCAGGGGCGGCATATGGCTACACCTTC
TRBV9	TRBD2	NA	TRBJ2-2	CASSVVRGGLSNTGELFF	TGTGCCAGCAGCGTAGTGCGGGGGGGCCTATCGAACACCGGGGAGCTGTTTTTT
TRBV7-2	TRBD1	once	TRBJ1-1	CASTPQGAINTEAFF	TGTGCCAGCACACCACAGGGGGCGATTAACACTGAAGCTTTCTTT
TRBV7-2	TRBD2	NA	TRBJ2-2	CASSFSSGGAGTGELFF	TGTGCCAGCAGCTTTTCTAGCGGGGGGGCGGGCACCGGGGAGCTGTTTTTT
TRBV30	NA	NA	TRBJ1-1	CAWSALPLRVTEAFF	TGTGCCTGGAGTGCACTACCCCTTCGGGTAACCGAAGCTTTCTTT
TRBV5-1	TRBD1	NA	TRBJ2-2	CASGTETGGELFF	TGCGCCAGCGGGACAGAAACGGGCGGGGAGCTGTTTTTT
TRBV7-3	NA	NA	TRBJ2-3	CASSLTTGASTDTQYF	TGTGCCAGCAGCTTAACGACAGGAGCTAGCACAGATACGCAGTATTTT
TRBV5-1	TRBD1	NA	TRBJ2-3	CASRPGQYTDTQYF	TGCGCCAGCAGACCGGGACAGTACACAGATACGCAGTATTTT
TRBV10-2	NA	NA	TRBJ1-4	CASSESGVVQKLFF	TGCGCCAGCAGTGAGTCAGGGGTCGTCCAAAAACTGTTTTTT
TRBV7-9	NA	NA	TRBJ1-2	CASSNRQSNYGYTF	TGTGCCAGCAGCAATAGACAGTCTAACTATGGCTACACCTTC
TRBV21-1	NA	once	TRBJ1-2	CASSKALGTAAHSHYGYTF	TGTGCCAGCAGCAAAGCGCTCGGGACAGCTGCTCATAGTCATTATGGCTACACCTTC
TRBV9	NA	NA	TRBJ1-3	CASSVTGTGNTIYF	TGTGCCAGCAGCGTAACGGGAACGGGAAACACCATATATTTT
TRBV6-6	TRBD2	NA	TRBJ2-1	CASSYSSGGAVVEQFF	TGTGCCAGCAGTTACTCGAGCGGGGGGGCCGTTGTTGAGCAGTTCTTC
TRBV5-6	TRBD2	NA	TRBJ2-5	CASSLERRGGRETQYF	TGTGCCAGCAGCTTGGAGCGGCGGGGGGGCCGGGAGACCCAGTACTTC
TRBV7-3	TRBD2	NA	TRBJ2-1	CASGPGGPALSYNEQFF	TGTGCCAGCGGACCGGGGGGGCCGGCTCTATCCTACAATGAGCAGTTCTTC
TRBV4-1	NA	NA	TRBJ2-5	CASSQVETAQETQYF	TGCGCCAGCAGCCAAGTAGAAACAGCACAAGAGACCCAGTACTTC
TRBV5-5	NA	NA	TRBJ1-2	CASSLAYPLPPTF	TGTGCCAGCAGCTTGGCCTATCCCCTTCCCCCTACCTTC
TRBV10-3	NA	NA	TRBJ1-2	CAISESSRVGYTF	TGTGCCATCAGTGAGTCGTCCAGGGTTGGCTACACCTTC